This T cell receptor (beta chain) appears in the sequencing data of a study of blood T cell repertoires in COVID-19. Across the whole study: The samples span acute and convalescent COVID-19 from the United States, Italy and Spain. Nucleic acid was either cDNA or gDNA, and it came from T cells, B-cell-depleted T cells, or PBMCs.

CDR1 is SGHTA and CDR2 is FQGTGA in the germline V gene. The ends lost 4 bases at V and 4 bases at J; junction bases unmatched: 4. This CDR3 is 15 amino acids long. Methods used by the authors: Estimated nucleated cell counts came from reference gene primer amplification. Assay: immunoSEQ multiplex PCR; the TCRdb copy retains only in-frame clones and omits some. V, J and clone size were drawn from that table, and D and trimming were deduced from the DNA. The profile shows a few hundred thousand clones, roughly nine tenths of them singletons. Sequencing was done on a sample of peripheral blood. The chain is built from TRBV7-3 and TRBJ2-3; 11 nucleotides match TRBD2. This TCR derives from a man aged 60 to 69 with acute or convalescent COVID-19. The CDR3 sequence: CASSYIAGGADTQYF. Here the CDR3 DNA reads TGTGCCAGCAGCTACATAGCGGGAGGGGCAGATACGCAGTATTTT.